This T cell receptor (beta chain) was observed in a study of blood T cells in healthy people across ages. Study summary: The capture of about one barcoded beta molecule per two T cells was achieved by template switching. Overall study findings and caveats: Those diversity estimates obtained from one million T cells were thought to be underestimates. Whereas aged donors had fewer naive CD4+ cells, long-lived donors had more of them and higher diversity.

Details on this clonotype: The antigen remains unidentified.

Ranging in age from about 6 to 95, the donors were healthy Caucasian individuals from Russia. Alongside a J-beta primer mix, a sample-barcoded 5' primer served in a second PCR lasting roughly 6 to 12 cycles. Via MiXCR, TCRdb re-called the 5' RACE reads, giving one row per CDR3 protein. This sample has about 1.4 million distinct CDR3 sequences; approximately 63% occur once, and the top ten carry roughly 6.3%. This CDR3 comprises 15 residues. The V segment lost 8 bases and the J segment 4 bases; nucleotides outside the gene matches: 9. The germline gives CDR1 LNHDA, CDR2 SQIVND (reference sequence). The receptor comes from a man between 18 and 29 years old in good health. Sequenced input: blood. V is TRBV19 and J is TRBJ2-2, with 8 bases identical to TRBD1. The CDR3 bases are TGTGCCAGTCAACAGGGGGTCGTAAGCACCGGGGAGCTGTTTTTT. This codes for CASQQGVVSTGELFF. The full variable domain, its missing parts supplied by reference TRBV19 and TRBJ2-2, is DGGITQSPKYLFRKEGQNVTLSCEQNLNHDAMYWYRQDPGQGLRLIYYSQIVNDFQKGDIAEGYSVSREKKESFPLTVTSAQKNPTAFYLCASQQGVVSTGELFFGEGSRLTVL.